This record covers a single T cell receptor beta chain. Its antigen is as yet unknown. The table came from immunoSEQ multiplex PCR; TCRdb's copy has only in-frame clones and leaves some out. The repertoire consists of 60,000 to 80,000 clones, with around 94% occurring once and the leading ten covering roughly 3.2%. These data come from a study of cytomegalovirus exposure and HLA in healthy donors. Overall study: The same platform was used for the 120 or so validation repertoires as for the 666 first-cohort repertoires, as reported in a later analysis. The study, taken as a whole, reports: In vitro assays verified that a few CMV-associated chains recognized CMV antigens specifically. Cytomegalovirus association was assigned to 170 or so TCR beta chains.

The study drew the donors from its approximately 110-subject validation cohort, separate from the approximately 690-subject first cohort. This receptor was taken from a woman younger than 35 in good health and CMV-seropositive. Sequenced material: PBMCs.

CDR3 DNA sequence: TGTGCCAGCCGGGACAGGCGGTTTAATAATTCACCCCTCCACTTT. Its translation is CASRDRRFNNSPLHF. The chain uses TRBV2 and TRBJ1-6; 8 bases agree with TRBD1. The CDR3 contains 15 residues. The germline V gene encodes CDR1 SNHLY and CDR2 FYNNEI. V was pared by 8 bases and J by 5 bases, with 8 bases of the junction left unmatched.